Listed here are 18 T cell receptor beta chains from one sample, sequenced in a study of blood T cells in healthy people across ages. Using a J-beta primer mix together with a sample-barcoded 5' primer, a second PCR was run for roughly 6 to 11 cycles. Using its own MiXCR run on the 5' RACE reads, TCRdb lists one record per CDR3 protein. Counted here are about 1,600,000 distinct CDR3 sequences, approximately 42% occurring once; the ten biggest clones make up approximately 7.9%. Sequenced material: blood. These receptors were obtained from a woman between 18 and 29 years old in good health.

This clonotype was detected ten times or more. V gene TRBV7-2 combines with J gene TRBJ1-1; no definite D call. The CDR3 runs to 14 residues. The germline gives CDR1 SGHTA, CDR2 FQGNSA. V was pared by 4 bases and J by 1 base, with 10 bases between. CDR3 region: CASSSPLGNTEAFF. The CDR3 DNA sequence: TGTGCCAGCAGCTCTCCTTTGGGGAACACTGAAGCTTTCTTT.

There are a few counts of this clonotype. The chain uses TRBV7-9 and TRBJ1-3, with D hard to call. The CDR3 is 12 residues long. Trimming left V 1 base short and J 9 bases short, with 7 bases between. Germline CDR1 is SEHNR and CDR2 is FQNEAQ (reference sequence). CDR3 region: CASSLEFGTIYF. CDR3 sequence (DNA): TGTGCCAGCAGCTTAGAGTTTGGCACCATATATTTT.

The rearrangement uses TRBV18 and TRBJ1-1; D unclear. The CDR3 extends over 14 amino acids. The V end was cut by 2 bases, the J end by 2 bases, with 9 bases between. In germline, CDR1 is KGHSH, CDR2 LQKENI. CDR3 loop: CASSPNLLNTEAFF. The CDR3 DNA sequence: TGTGCCAGCTCACCAAATTTATTAAACACTGAAGCTTTCTTT.

This clonotype was observed a handful of times. The rearrangement links TRBV27 to TRBJ2-4, with a possible D match to TRBD1 (5 bases). V was cut by 8 bases and J by 13 bases, with 21 bases left in between. The CDR3 contains 13 residues. The germline V gene has CDR1 MNHEY and CDR2 SMNVEV (reference sequence). As DNA, the CDR3 is TGTGCCAGCCGCCAGGGTGTTTACAATGAGCAGTACTTC. This encodes CASRQGVYNEQYF.

This chain links TRBV2 with TRBJ1-6, with D possibly matching TRBD1 (6 bases). V gave up 1 base and J gave up 10 bases, with 23 bases separating them. Germline V gives CDR1 SNHLY, CDR2 FYNNEI. The CDR3 is made up of 18 amino acids. The CDR3: CASSEGRDTGSRRSPLHF. The CDR3 region has the DNA TGTGCCAGCAGTGAAGGCCGGGACACAGGAAGTCGGAGATCACCCCTCCACTTT.

CDR3 nucleotide sequence: TGTGCCAGCAGGGGCGGGGCGGCTCTAGAGACCCAGTACTTC. It codes for CASRGGAALETQYF. V is TRBV6-1 and J is TRBJ2-5, with D perhaps matching TRBD2 (6 bases). This CDR3 spans 14 amino acids. The germline V gene encodes CDR1 MNHNS and CDR2 SASEGT. Trimming stripped 6 bases from V and 4 bases from J, with 15 bases between.

The chain couples TRBV10-3 to TRBJ2-3, with D possibly TRBD1 on 5 matching bases. Trimming took 0 bases from V and 5 from J, leaving 15 bases between them. CDR1 and CDR2 (germline): ENHRY, SYGVKD. The CDR3 runs 16 residues. The CDR3 coding sequence is TGTGCCATCAGTGAGTCACAGGCTACTGCACAAGATACGCAGTATTTT. Its translation: CAISESQATAQDTQYF.

This clonotype was observed a handful of times. The junction differs from germline at one of its ends, possibly a read error. This chain uses TRBV27 with TRBJ2-1; D ambiguous. Germline V gives CDR1 MNHEY, CDR2 SMNVEV (reference sequence). There are 15 residues in the CDR3. CDR3 nucleotides: TGTGCCAGCAGTCCATCGACCGAGACCTACGATGAGCAGTTCTTC. Its translation: CASSPSTETYDEQFF.

This clonotype was seen more than once but under ten times. The V and J genes are TRBV20-1 and TRBJ1-1; maybe TRBD1 (5 bases). The CDR3 is 12 amino acids. Germline loops: CDR1 DFQATT, CDR2 SNEGSKA (reference sequence). V was clipped by 6 bases and J by 5 bases, with 13 bases between them. The CDR3 protein is CSAAQGVTEAFF. The CDR3 DNA reads as TGCAGTGCAGCCCAGGGAGTAACTGAAGCTTTCTTT.

The CDR3 protein is CASSTGVASTEREQYF. CDR3 nucleotide sequence: TGTGCCAGCAGTACAGGTGTGGCTTCCACCGAACGGGAGCAGTACTTC. This chain links TRBV7-8 with TRBJ2-7; weak D call: TRBD1 (5 bases). Trimming left V 6 bases short and J 7 bases short, with 25 bases between. The CDR3 is made up of 16 amino acids. Germline V gives CDR1 SGHVS, CDR2 FQNEAQ.

This clonotype has just a few counts. The chain recombines TRBV4-1 with TRBJ2-7; 9 positions match TRBD1. The junction had 10 bases not matched to a gene; V was cut back by 3 bases and J by 1 base. Germline V CDR1 and CDR2: MGHRA, YSYEKL. The CDR3 is 17 amino acids. CDR3 nucleotide sequence: TGCGCCAGCAGCCAGATTAGGGACAGGGTATCGTCCTACGAGCAGTACTTC. Its translation: CASSQIRDRVSSYEQYF.

This clonotype was seen more than once but under ten times. The V and J genes are TRBV2 and TRBJ2-5; D is possibly TRBD2 (5 bases). CDR1 and CDR2 (germline): SNHLY, FYNNEI. Trimming pared 0 bases from V and 1 base from J, leaving 9 bases between. CDR3 length: 15 residues. The CDR3 loop is CASSEARTAQETQYF. DNA for the CDR3: TGTGCCAGCAGTGAAGCTCGGACTGCCCAAGAGACCCAGTACTTC.

This clonotype was seen a few times. V and J are TRBV12-3 or TRBV12-4 and TRBJ2-1; 10 bases are a match to TRBD1. With V trimmed by 6 bases and J by 2 bases, 10 bases remained unmatched. CDR3 length equals 17 residues. CDR3 bases: TGTGCCAGCAGCAACGACGGACAGGGGGTCACCTACAATGAGCAGTTCTTC. Its translation is CASSNDGQGVTYNEQFF.

This clonotype was seen a few times. This chain joins TRBV20-1 and TRBJ1-2; D remains unclear. The CDR3 is 14 residues long. The germline gives CDR1 DFQATT, CDR2 SNEGSKA (reference sequence). V shed 0 bases and J shed 0 bases, with 8 bases lying between them. The CDR3: CSARDSQANYGYTF. In DNA, the CDR3 is TGCAGTGCTAGAGACAGCCAAGCTAACTATGGCTACACCTTC.

The chain joins TRBV25-1 to TRBJ1-2; 7 bases agree with TRBD1. Looked up from germline, CDR1 is MGHDK and CDR2 is SYGVNS. The CDR3 covers 14 residues. V was clipped by 1 base and J by 3 bases; unmatched bases: 2. In DNA form, the CDR3 reads TGTGCCAGCAGTGAATTTGGGACAGACTATGGCTACACCTTC. It specifies CASSEFGTDYGYTF.

V usage is TRBV2 and J usage is TRBJ1-2, with TRBD1 matching over 7 bases. After removal of 6 bases from V and 4 bases from J, the junction contained 5 bases not matched to a gene. This CDR3 is 13 amino acids long. Germline V CDR1 and CDR2: SNHLY, FYNNEI. The CDR3 nucleotides are TGTGCCAGCAGAGGGACAGTAGGCTATGGCTACACCTTC. Translation: CASRGTVGYGYTF.

The chain joins TRBV2 to TRBJ2-1; the match to TRBD1 covers 9 bases. CDR3 length: 13 amino acids. Looked up from germline, CDR1 is SNHLY and CDR2 is FYNNEI. Trimming took 11 bases from V and 8 from J; bases not matched to a gene: 10. CDR3 sequence reads: CADRDRVEDEQFF. The CDR3 coding sequence is TGTGCCGATAGGGACAGGGTAGAGGATGAGCAGTTCTTC.

The rearrangement links TRBV28 to TRBJ1-2; D might be TRBD1 (5 bases). With 8 bases removed from V and 1 base from J, the gap between germline ends came to 17 bases. The length of the CDR3 is 15 residues. Germline CDR1 and CDR2: MDHEN and SYDVKM. The CDR3 region has the DNA TGTGCCAGCTTTGGTGGGGCGCGTTTTAACTATGGCTACACCTTC. Amino acids: CASFGGARFNYGYTF.